The 23 T cell receptor beta chains below come from one sample, sequenced in a study of T cells in Graves' hyperthyroidism and ophthalmopathy. Amplified TCR beta CDR3 regions derived from RNA transcripts. The primer set for the first-round RT-PCR of the TCR CDR3 was HTBI. From the multiplex PCR reads, TCRdb called clonotypes with MiXCR, one entry per CDR3 protein. The sample has fewer than 750,000 distinct CDR3 sequences, roughly 15% seen once; the top ten hold 3.5% to 4.5%. The sample was blood. These receptor sequences come from a woman in her forties with Graves' ophthalmopathy.

The sample holds a few counts of this clonotype. V usage is TRBV19 and J usage is TRBJ1-1; possible D gene TRBD1, 6 bases. Trimming took 3 bases from V and 3 from J, leaving 11 bases between them. This CDR3 region has 14 residues. In germline, CDR1 is LNHDA, CDR2 SQIVND (reference sequence). CDR3 loop: CASSMDSLDTEAFF. The CDR3 DNA sequence: TGTGCCAGTAGTATGGACAGCTTAGACACTGAAGCTTTCTTT.

Ten or more counts support this clonotype. The chain joins TRBV28 to TRBJ1-2, with 10 bases that match TRBD1. The length of the CDR3 is 16 residues. J was trimmed by 3 bases and V by 6 bases; bases with no gene match: 10. Per the germline V gene, CDR1 is MDHEN and CDR2 is SYDVKM. The CDR3 DNA follows: TGTGCCAGCAGCCTCCCCGGACAGGGGGTCGACTATGGCTACACCTTC. It is translated as CASSLPGQGVDYGYTF.

This clonotype was recorded many times. V gene TRBV5-5 combines with J gene TRBJ2-7; D possibly matches TRBD1 or TRBD2 (5 bases each). There are 12 residues in the CDR3. Trimming cost V 4 bases and J 6 bases, with 11 bases left between them. Germline V gene data show CDR1 as SGHKS and CDR2 as YYEKEE (reference sequence). This CDR3 reads CASSHGTGEQYF. The DNA for the CDR3 is TGTGCCAGCAGCCACGGGACGGGCGAGCAGTACTTC. Full variable domain (missing parts from reference TRBV5-5 and TRBJ2-7): DAGVTQSPTHLIKTRGQQVTLRCSPISGHKSVSWYQQVLGQGPQFIFQYYEKEERGRGNFPDRFSARQFPNYSSELNVNALLLGDSALYLCASSHGTGEQYFGPGTRLTVT.

This clonotype occurred many times. The rearrangement links TRBV12-3 or TRBV12-4 to TRBJ2-2; D may be TRBD1 or TRBD2 (5 bases each). V lost 5 bases to trimming and J lost 2 bases, with 9 bases between them. CDR3 length: 14 residues. The CDR3 sequence is CASSGTANTGELFF. The CDR3 coding sequence is TGTGCCAGCAGTGGGACGGCTAACACCGGGGAGCTGTTTTTT.

The V and J genes are TRBV28 and TRBJ2-7, with D possibly called TRBD1 or TRBD2 (5 bases each). This CDR3 comprises 14 residues. Germline V lookup: CDR1 MDHEN, CDR2 SYDVKM. With 3 bases removed from V and 5 bases from J, the gap between germline ends came to 14 bases. The DNA for the CDR3 is TGTGCCAGCAGTTTGTTAGGGGACCTCCACGAGCAGTACTTC. Its translation is CASSLLGDLHEQYF.

In its sample, this clonotype was seen many times. V usage is TRBV29-1 and J usage is TRBJ2-5; TRBD1 matches 8 bases. Germline lookup yields CDR1 SQVTM and CDR2 ANQGSEA. Unmatched junction bases numbered 4, after V lost 6 bases and J lost 4 bases. The CDR3 has 12 amino acids. The CDR3 spells CSVRGQVETQYF. The CDR3 DNA sequence: TGCAGCGTAAGGGGACAGGTAGAGACCCAGTACTTC.

This clonotype was detected a few times. As DNA, the CDR3 is TGCAGTGCCCAGAGGGAGGGACAGCCCCAGCATTTT. It yields the protein CSAQREGQPQHF. J is TRBJ1-5 and V is TRBV20-1; D is undetermined. V shed 6 bases and J shed 7 bases, with 13 bases lying between them. CDR3 length equals 12 residues. Germline-derived CDR1 and CDR2 are DFQATT and SNEGSKA (reference sequence).

This clonotype was counted many times. J is TRBJ1-5 and V is TRBV4-1, with D maybe TRBD1 (6 bases). The V gene lost 1 base and the J gene lost 2 bases, with 18 bases spanning the gap. Germline lookup yields CDR1 MGHRA and CDR2 YSYEKL. This CDR3 has 18 amino acids. CDR3 loop: CASSQVYREAGGNQPQHF. The DNA for the CDR3 is TGCGCCAGCAGCCAAGTTTACAGGGAGGCGGGTGGCAATCAGCCCCAGCATTTT.

This clonotype was recorded many times. The rearrangement links TRBV29-1 to TRBJ2-7; no reliable D call. Trimming shortened V by 6 bases and J by 0 bases, and 12 bases separated the two germline ends. The CDR3 extends over 13 amino acids. The germline gives CDR1 SQVTM, CDR2 ANQGSEA. The CDR3 is CSVKSLASYEQYF. The CDR3 DNA is TGCAGCGTCAAATCCTTAGCCTCCTACGAGCAGTACTTC.

This clonotype was seen repeatedly, ten times or more. The CDR3 DNA is TGTGCCAGCAGTCCTGGGACAGCCGTCACCGGGGAGCTGTTTTTT. It is translated as CASSPGTAVTGELFF. V and J are TRBV28 and TRBJ2-2, with 7 bases aligning to TRBD1. CDR1 and CDR2 from the germline V gene are MDHEN and SYDVKM. V shed 5 bases and J 4 bases; nucleotides not matched to a gene: 7. The CDR3 covers 15 residues.

The V gene is TRBV7-3, the J gene TRBJ2-5; D is perhaps TRBD2 (6 bases). V lost 5 bases and J lost 5, with 12 bases in between. The CDR3 extends over 13 amino acids. The germline CDR1 and CDR2 sequences are SGHTA and FQGTGA. The CDR3 sequence: CASSPGSWETQYF. The CDR3 nucleotides read TGTGCCAGCAGCCCCGGGAGCTGGGAGACCCAGTACTTC.

This clonotype was observed once. The gene calls are TRBV7-2 and TRBJ2-7; tentative D call: TRBD1 (6 bases). V lost 2 bases, J lost 7 bases, and 15 bases lay in between. Germline values: CDR1 SGHTA, CDR2 FQGNSA. The CDR3 is 14 residues long. The DNA of the CDR3 is TGTGCCAGCAGCTTAAGGTCAGGGGATCGGGAGCAGTACTTC. Its translation: CASSLRSGDREQYF.

At least ten counts were recorded for this clonotype. The V call is TRBV5-1, the J call TRBJ1-2; TRBD1 agrees at 8 bases. V trimming: 2 bases; J trimming: 7 bases; junction bases outside the gene matches: 4. Germline V gene sequence: CDR1 SGHRS, CDR2 YFSETQ. This CDR3 has 13 residues. In nucleotides, the CDR3 is TGCGCCAGCAGCTTCGGGACAGGCGGTGGCTACACCTTC. This gives the protein CASSFGTGGGYTF. The variable domain in full, with the rest retrieved from reference TRBV5-1 and TRBJ1-2, is KAGVTQTPRYLIKTRGQQVTLSCSPISGHRSVSWYQQTPGQGLQFLFEYFSETQRNKGNFPGRFSGRQFSNSRSEMNVSTLELGDSALYLCASSFGTGGGYTFGSGTRLTVV.

This clonotype showed up many times. The chain has TRBV11-1 and TRBJ2-4, with D tentatively TRBD2 (6 bases). The V gene lost 6 bases and the J gene lost 5 bases, with 17 bases spanning the gap. The CDR3 extends over 15 amino acids. Germline CDR1 and CDR2: SGHAT and FQDESV (reference sequence). CDR3 residues: CASSTGLRSENIQYF. The CDR3 DNA is TGTGCCAGCAGTACCGGACTAAGAAGCGAAAACATTCAGTACTTC.

There are many counts of this clonotype. This chain joins TRBV19 and TRBJ2-7, with 7 bases that match TRBD2. Germline V gives CDR1 LNHDA, CDR2 SQIVND (reference sequence). The trim removed 7 bases at V and 1 base at J, leaving 16 bases unmatched. The CDR3 is 17 amino acids. The CDR3 loop reads CASTSTPGERGSYEQYF. CDR3 bases: TGTGCCAGTACATCAACCCCTGGGGAGCGGGGATCCTACGAGCAGTACTTC. Based on the CDR3 plus reference TRBV19 and TRBJ2-7, the full variable domain is DGGITQSPKYLFRKEGQNVTLSCEQNLNHDAMYWYRQDPGQGLRLIYYSQIVNDFQKGDIAEGYSVSREKKESFPLTVTSAQKNPTAFYLCASTSTPGERGSYEQYFGPGTRLTVT.

This clonotype was seen repeatedly, ten times or more. The chain couples TRBV19 to TRBJ1-1; possible D gene TRBD1, 6 bases. CDR1 is LNHDA, CDR2 SQIVND, per germline (reference sequence). The CDR3 sequence is 12 residues long. With 11 bases removed from V and 1 base from J, the gap between germline ends came to 11 bases. The CDR3 sequence is CASGDQNTEAFF. The CDR3 DNA is TGTGCCTCAGGGGACCAGAACACTGAAGCTTTCTTT.

This clonotype was seen ten or more times. The rearrangement links TRBV12-3 or TRBV12-4 to TRBJ2-3, with a possible D match to TRBD1 (5 bases). The V and J ends lost 1 base and 9 bases respectively, with 8 bases between them. The CDR3 runs to 12 residues. The chain's CDR3 is CASSLDPGTQYF. As DNA, the CDR3 is TGTGCCAGCAGTTTAGATCCAGGGACGCAGTATTTT.

This clonotype was counted at least ten times. The chain joins TRBV7-2 to TRBJ1-1; D not resolved. The length of the CDR3 is 15 residues. CDR1 is SGHTA and CDR2 is FQGNSA in the germline V gene. The ends were cut back, 4 bases at V and 1 base at J, with 13 bases in the middle. In DNA, the CDR3 is TGTGCCAGCAGCTCTCGACTATTTCCGAACACTGAAGCTTTCTTT. Its translation is CASSSRLFPNTEAFF.

This clonotype was detected a few times. The V call is TRBV5-4, the J call TRBJ2-7; TRBD2 matches 9 bases. The CDR3 runs to 17 residues. V lost 3 bases, J lost 4 bases, and 14 bases stayed unmatched. Germline V gene sequence: CDR1 SGHNT, CDR2 YYREEE (reference sequence). The CDR3 DNA follows: TGTGCCAGCAGCTCCGGACTAGCGCGACCTGATCAGTACGAGCAGTACTTC. Amino acid sequence: CASSSGLARPDQYEQYF.

This clonotype was seen at least ten times. V gene TRBV20-1 combines with J gene TRBJ2-7; 14 bases agree with TRBD2. The V and J ends lost 2 bases and 6 bases, in that order; junction bases with no gene match: 6. Germline loops: CDR1 DFQATT, CDR2 SNEGSKA (reference sequence). CDR3 length: 15 residues. CDR3 residues: CSARWGLAGDGEQYF. The DNA for the CDR3 is TGCAGTGCTAGATGGGGACTAGCGGGAGATGGCGAGCAGTACTTC.

This clonotype was seen at least ten times. The gene calls are TRBV28 and TRBJ2-7, with D tentatively TRBD1 (5 bases). Trimming took 4 bases from V and 6 from J, leaving 7 bases between them. This CDR3 contains 11 residues. Germline CDR1 reads MDHEN; CDR2 reads SYDVKM. CDR3 sequence (DNA): TGTGCCAGCAGTTCCGACAGCGAGCAGTACTTC. Translating gives CASSSDSEQYF.

This clonotype was counted ten times or more. The rearrangement uses TRBV28 and TRBJ2-3, with D unclear. V was shortened by 2 bases and J by 2 bases, with 17 bases between the two germline ends. CDR1 MDHEN and CDR2 SYDVKM come from the germline V gene. The CDR3 consists of 17 residues. The CDR3 sequence is CASSLMESVAHTDTQYF. CDR3 sequence (DNA): TGTGCCAGCAGTTTAATGGAGTCGGTGGCCCACACAGATACGCAGTATTTT. Using reference TRBV28 and TRBJ2-3 for the parts outside the CDR3, the full variable domain is DVKVTQSSRYLVKRTGEKVFLECVQDMDHENMFWYRQDPGLGLRLIYFSYDVKMKEKGDIPEGYSVSREKKERFSLILESASTNQTSMYLCASSLMESVAHTDTQYFGPGTRLTVL.

About this clonotype itself: A clone one base away is much larger, so this may be a read error. The chain joins TRBV6-2 or TRBV6-3 to TRBJ2-4, with 7 bases that match TRBD2. Trimming removed 4 bases from V and 0 bases from J; junction bases left unmatched: 9. Looked up from germline, CDR1 is MNHEY and CDR2 is SVGEGT. The CDR3 sequence is 17 residues long. CDR3 loop: CASSWPTSAVAKNIQYF. The CDR3 coding sequence is TGTGCCAGCAGTTGGCCAACTAGCGCCGTAGCCAAAAACATTCAGTACTTC.